These 4 T cell receptor beta chains originate from one sample sequenced in a study of radiotherapy plus CTLA-4 blockade in lung cancer. Sequencing used immunoSEQ multiplex PCR; TCRdb keeps in-frame clones, though not all of them. The table shows roughly 45,000 clones, with 63% occurring only once. The sample consisted of peripheral blood, taken from a patient treated with radiotherapy plus ipilimumab. The source is a human donor with non-small cell lung cancer who had a partial response to radiotherapy plus ipilimumab.

The V gene is TRBV6-5, the J gene TRBJ1-4; no reliable D call. This CDR3 is 15 amino acids long. Germline assignment: CDR1 MNHEY and CDR2 SVGAGI. V shed 5 bases and J shed 0 bases, with 10 bases lying between them. The CDR3 protein is CASSPHSPTNEKLFF. The CDR3, as DNA: TGTGCCAGCAGTCCTCATAGTCCAACTAATGAAAAACTGTTTTTT.

J is TRBJ1-2 and V is TRBV6-1; maybe TRBD1 (6 bases). The germline gives CDR1 MNHNS, CDR2 SASEGT. The ends were cut back, 3 bases at V and 4 bases at J, with 18 bases in the middle. The CDR3 has 16 residues. CDR3 region: CASSEARRGVSYGYTF. For the CDR3, the DNA is TGTGCCAGCAGTGAGGCCCGCAGGGGAGTGAGCTATGGCTACACCTTC.

The chain carries TRBV5-6 and TRBJ1-2, with D possibly matching TRBD1 (5 bases). Germline assignment: CDR1 SGHDT and CDR2 YYEEEE. The CDR3 loop spans 15 amino acids. V was pared by 1 base and J by 7 bases, with 17 bases between. The CDR3 spells CASSLNSGEVGGYTF. CDR3 sequence (DNA): TGTGCCAGCAGCTTGAATTCGGGGGAGGTTGGTGGCTACACCTTC.

This clone was counted a few times. This sequence joins TRBV10-3 and TRBJ1-5; a possible D gene is TRBD1 (6 bases). Germline assignment: CDR1 ENHRY and CDR2 SYGVKD. V lost 10 bases and J 1 base, leaving 11 bases between the germline ends. The CDR3 has 13 amino acids. The CDR3 nucleotides read TGTGCCACCCAGGGGAACAGCAATCAGCCCCAGCATTTT. It translates to CATQGNSNQPQHF.